The present entry profiles one TCR beta chain with its context. Its antigen is undetermined. Amplification yielded TCR beta CDR3 regions, with RNA transcripts as the source. HTBI primers were employed in a first-round RT-PCR of the TCR CDR3. Using its own MiXCR run on the multiplex PCR reads, TCRdb lists one record per CDR3 protein. The sample lists 380,000 or so distinct CDR3 sequences, approximately 13% occurring once. Germline V gene sequence: CDR1 MNHEY, CDR2 SVGEGT. Trimming pared 6 bases from V and 3 bases from J, leaving 23 bases between. The CDR3 loop spans 17 amino acids. This sample was included in a study of T cells in Graves' hyperthyroidism and ophthalmopathy. General observations from the study: The model identified upcoming ophthalmopathy a median roughly 6.5 months ahead of onset. Blood samples included most of the expanded thyroid clonotypes exceeding 0.001.

The genes are TRBV6-2 or TRBV6-3 and TRBJ1-1; TRBD1 is a possible D gene (5 bases). What was sequenced was blood. The source is a young man with Graves' hyperthyroidism that later progressed to Graves' ophthalmopathy. The CDR3 region is CASRDEEGSAYYTEAFF. The CDR3 DNA sequence: TGTGCCAGCAGGGACGAGGAGGGGTCGGCTTATTACACTGAAGCTTTCTTT.